This T cell receptor beta chain was sequenced in a study of response to subunit inactivated influenza vaccine. This clonotype was seen repeatedly, ten times or more. Germline CDR1 is DFQATT and CDR2 is SNEGSKA (reference sequence). The CDR3 contains 18 residues. V lost 4 bases to trimming and J lost 4 bases, with 25 bases between them. TCRdb used MiXCR to reprocess the RT-PCR reads, holding one entry per CDR3 protein. This sample has some 550,000 distinct CDR3 sequences, with roughly 25% found just once. The same sample was also used in a study of T cells expressing NK-cell markers. That study reports: What made the TCR beta cDNA was 5'RACE template switching with UMIs. Sorted CD3+CD56+NKG2C+, CD3+CD56+NKG2C- and CD3+CD56-NKG2C+ T-cell subsets were beta-chain profiled. Among the eight sequenced donors, seven tested HCMV-seropositive and one tested seronegative. The authors applied an anti-gamma-delta TCR antibody in several experiments, and it restricted sorting to alpha-beta TCR T cells. Similarly, these clonotypes led the CD3+CD56-NKG2C+ fraction as well in a few donors.

The sequence was collected from a man aged 45-65 years who received an inactivated influenza vaccine. The chain is built from TRBV20-1 and TRBJ2-2; D perhaps matches TRBD1 (5 bases). Sequenced material: CD4+ T cells sorted from PBMCs, taken about 11 days after vaccination. This chain's CDR3 is CSAKDLEWGRPSTGELFF. The CDR3 DNA reads TGCAGTGCTAAGGATTTGGAATGGGGCAGGCCGAGCACCGGGGAGCTGTTTTTT.